This TCR beta chain stems from a study of identical twins. With template switching, a universal primer site was added, and the cDNA carried unique molecular identifiers. TCRdb used MiXCR to reprocess the 5' RACE reads, holding one entry per CDR3 protein. Of around 280,000 distinct CDR3 sequences in the sample, roughly 8.6% are singletons; the top ten hold roughly 2.1%. CDR3 length: 18 amino acids. The V gene end was trimmed by 1 base and the J gene end by 1 base; junction bases not matched to a gene: 13. Per germline, CDR1 SQVTM and CDR2 ANQGSEA. These data also featured in a second study, about yellow fever vaccine responses in identical twins.

V and J are TRBV29-1 and TRBJ2-3; 8 bases map to TRBD2. What was sequenced was memory (CD45RO+) T cells sorted from blood. This sequence originates from a woman younger than 35 in good health. The CDR3 nucleotides are TGCAGCGTTGAAGCGCCTAGCGGGCGGGGGTGGGGCACAGATACGCAGTATTTT. It specifies CSVEAPSGRGWGTDTQYF.